This T cell receptor (beta chain) was profiled in a study of persistence of HIV-infected CD4 T cells. With regard to this clone: Its antigen is not known.

Sequencing used immunoSEQ version 4 in survey mode. Repertoires were generated with immunoSEQ multiplex PCR, while TCRdb's copy carries only in-frame clones and drops some. Here the sample spans 50,000 to 65,000 clones, roughly 77% being singletons. The stimulus was an HIV-1 Gag 15-mer peptide pool, 0.85 to 1 ug/peptide/mL. Sorted nonresponding memory CD4+ T cells were CD40L-negative, CD69-negative, CD45RO-high. Anti-CD28/CD49d costimulation, CD40-blocking antibody and enfuvirtide were given to CD8-depleted PBMCs for 15 to 20 hours. The V gene's germline CDR1 is MDHEN and CDR2 SYDVKM. V shed 9 bases and J 4 bases; nucleotides not matched to a gene: 11. The CDR3 is made up of 16 amino acids.

The V gene is TRBV28, the J gene TRBJ1-5; 11 positions agree with TRBD1. The clonotype originates from an adult man with HIV who was CMV-seropositive. Sample: CD4+ T cells sorted from PBMCs after approximately 19-hour stimulation, taken from a patient who received antiretroviral therapy. The CDR3 DNA reads as TGTGCCAGTCGTTTAACAGGGACAGGGGGGAATCAGCCCCAGCATTTT. Translation: CASRLTGTGGNQPQHF.